Following are 32 T cell receptor beta chains from one sample sequenced in a study of cytomegalovirus exposure and HLA in healthy donors (dated 2017 in TCRdb). Libraries were made using the immunoSEQ multiplex PCR assay. The multiplex PCR relied on a mix of 60 forward primers for TCR Vbeta segments and 13 reverse primers for TCR Jbeta segments. TCRdb provides this immuneACCESS table in a form limited to in-frame rearrangements. Some clones are lacking; in checked studies, under half of them reflect an unresolved V gene, and why the rest are absent is not known. For this sample the table gives some 140,000 clones, of which 60% to 85% were detected only once. The ten largest clones represent roughly 4% of the sample. Sequencing was performed on PBMCs. These receptors were taken from a woman in her thirties or forties in good health and CMV-seronegative.

The chain combines TRBV9 with TRBJ1-1; TRBD1 might be the D (5 bases). V lost 4 bases to trimming and J lost 0 bases, with 10 bases between them. This CDR3 is 14 amino acids long. Germline CDR1 and CDR2: SGDLS and YYNGEE. DNA of the CDR3: TGTGCCAGCAGCCCCCGGGGGGTGAACACTGAAGCTTTCTTT. It yields the protein CASSPRGVNTEAFF.

V gene TRBV5-1 combines with J gene TRBJ2-3; no reliable D call. The V gene's germline CDR1 is SGHRS and CDR2 YFSETQ. This CDR3 contains 15 residues. V gave up 1 base and J gave up 1 base, with 10 bases separating them. In nucleotides, the CDR3 is TGCGCCAGCAGCTTGTTTCTAGGAGGCACAGATACGCAGTATTTT. It encodes CASSLFLGGTDTQYF.

The V call is TRBV6-1, the J call TRBJ1-2; no definite D call. The germline V and J ends were trimmed by 1 base and 3 bases, with 6 bases remaining between them. Germline V CDR1 and CDR2: MNHNS, SASEGT. The CDR3 covers 13 residues. Written as DNA, the CDR3 is TGTGCCAGCAGTGAAGGTTCCTACTATGGCTACACCTTC. Protein sequence: CASSEGSYYGYTF.

The chain carries TRBV7-9 and TRBJ2-5, with TRBD1 identical over 7 bases. Per the germline V gene, CDR1 is SEHNR and CDR2 is FQNEAQ (reference sequence). The CDR3 sequence is 15 residues long. The ends lost 6 bases at V and 1 base at J; junction bases unmatched: 8. CDR3 DNA: TGTGCCAGCAGTTGTTGGACAGGATCCCAAGAGACCCAGTACTTC. Its translation: CASSCWTGSQETQYF.

The genes are TRBV7-8 and TRBJ1-1; D is undetermined. CDR1 is SGHVS, CDR2 FQNEAQ, per germline. The CDR3 is 12 amino acids. Between the trimmed V and J ends, which lost 5 bases and 7 bases, there was a span of 11 bases. The DNA for the CDR3 is TGTGCCAGCAGCCACAGAGCCGGTGAAGCTTTCTTT. It encodes CASSHRAGEAFF.

The CDR3: CASSSNPAGGYEQYF. CDR3 DNA sequence: TGTGCCAGCAGCTCCAATCCAGCGGGAGGGTACGAGCAGTACTTC. V and J are TRBV7-6 and TRBJ2-7; TRBD2 agrees at 10 bases. Germline V gene data show CDR1 as SGHVS and CDR2 as FNYEAQ. The CDR3 contains 15 residues. The J segment lost 4 bases and the V segment lost 4 bases, leaving 7 bases of the junction unmatched.

This clone was found a few times. The chain joins TRBV7-9 to TRBJ1-1; D not certain. Germline values: CDR1 SEHNR, CDR2 FQNEAQ (reference sequence). The CDR3 has 12 residues. Trimming pared 3 bases from V and 5 bases from J, leaving 7 bases between. The CDR3 DNA is TGTGCCAGCAGCTTCGGGGTTACTGAAGCTTTCTTT. Protein sequence: CASSFGVTEAFF.

This chain links TRBV5-1 with TRBJ2-1, with D possibly TRBD2 on 6 matching bases. V lost 4 bases to trimming and J lost 3 bases, with 14 bases between them. CDR1 is SGHRS and CDR2 is YFSETQ in the germline V gene. The CDR3 sequence is 15 residues long. The CDR3 here is CASSGGDGSYNEQFF. Written as DNA, the CDR3 is TGCGCCAGCAGCGGCGGGGACGGAAGCTACAATGAGCAGTTCTTC.

The chain couples TRBV6-6 to TRBJ1-3, with 8 positions matching TRBD1. The V gene's germline CDR1 is MNHNY and CDR2 SVGAGI (reference sequence). The J segment lost 0 bases and the V segment lost 6 bases, leaving 7 bases of the junction unmatched. The CDR3 contains 16 residues. The CDR3 nucleotides read TGTGCCAGCAGGCAGGGGGCCGAGAACTCTGGAAACACCATATATTTT. Protein: CASRQGAENSGNTIYF.

The CDR3 DNA sequence: TGTGCCCTGGACGCGAACACGAGGACGGCGGGAGTTGGTTACGAGCAGTACTTC. Protein: CALDANTRTAGVGYEQYF. The chain employs TRBV30 and TRBJ2-7, with 7 bases aligning to TRBD2. The CDR3 consists of 18 residues. Trimming took 8 bases from V and 4 from J; bases not matched to a gene: 26. Germline assignment: CDR1 GTSNPN and CDR2 SVGIG (reference sequence).

The chain uses TRBV9 and TRBJ1-2, with 10 bases matching TRBD1. The germline V gene has CDR1 SGDLS and CDR2 YYNGEE. Germline trimming cut 3 bases from V and 8 bases from J; bases unmatched to any gene: 1. The CDR3 has 12 residues. This CDR3 reads CASSGQGAGYTF. CDR3 nucleotide sequence: TGTGCCAGCAGCGGACAGGGGGCGGGCTACACCTTC.

DNA for the CDR3: TGCAGCGTATGTCCAAACACAGATACGCAGTATTTT. Translating it yields CSVCPNTDTQYF. This chain connects TRBV29-1 to TRBJ2-3; D gene unclear. The CDR3 runs to 12 residues. Germline V gives CDR1 SQVTM, CDR2 ANQGSEA. V was trimmed by 6 bases and J by 2 bases, leaving 9 bases between them.

The chain joins TRBV9 to TRBJ2-7; 7 bases align to TRBD2. Germline loops: CDR1 SGDLS, CDR2 YYNGEE. The CDR3 covers 16 residues. Trimming at V came to 0 bases and at J to 0 bases, leaving 6 bases not matched to a gene. The CDR3 loop is CASSVAGAGSSYEQYF. CDR3 DNA sequence: TGTGCCAGCAGCGTAGCTGGAGCGGGGAGCTCCTACGAGCAGTACTTC.

V usage is TRBV28 and J usage is TRBJ2-7, with 7 nucleotides matching TRBD2. The V gene's germline CDR1 is MDHEN and CDR2 SYDVKM. The CDR3 covers 14 residues. V shed 2 bases and J 3 bases; nucleotides not matched to a gene: 4. In DNA, the CDR3 is TGTGCCAGCAGTTTAAGAGGGAGGGTCTACGAGCAGTACTTC. It encodes CASSLRGRVYEQYF.

The genes are TRBV5-1 and TRBJ2-7; TRBD1 agrees at 7 bases. After removal of 4 bases from V and 12 bases from J, the junction contained 16 bases not matched to a gene. CDR1 and CDR2 from the germline V gene are SGHRS and YFSETQ. CDR3 length: 14 amino acids. DNA of the CDR3: TGCGCCAGCAGCCCTTTAGACAGGGCCCTAGGTGGGTACTTC. This codes for CASSPLDRALGGYF.

This clone was detected only a few times. The CDR3 reads CASSELETETQYF. CDR3 bases: TGTGCCAGCAGTGAGCTAGAGACCGAGACCCAGTACTTC. The chain employs TRBV6-1 and TRBJ2-5; D not certain. The CDR3 is 13 amino acids. The germline V gene has CDR1 MNHNS and CDR2 SASEGT. V was cut by 3 bases and J by 5 bases, with 10 bases left in between.

With regard to this clone: Other DNA variants within this sample encode the same CDR3. The chain is built from TRBV10-2 and TRBJ2-7; perhaps TRBD1 as D (5 bases). Deletions cut 6 bases from V and 3 bases from J, with 9 bases between. The CDR3 has 12 amino acids. Germline-derived CDR1 and CDR2 are WSHSY and SAAADI. CDR3 sequence reads: CASSLQGYEQYF. The CDR3 region has the DNA TGCGCCAGCAGCCTTCAGGGCTACGAGCAGTACTTC.

V and J are TRBV19 and TRBJ2-7; 7 bases align to TRBD1. Germline V gives CDR1 LNHDA, CDR2 SQIVND (reference sequence). The J segment lost 1 base and the V segment lost 9 bases, leaving 21 bases of the junction unmatched. The CDR3 spans 18 residues. The CDR3 region has the DNA TGTGCCAGGGAGACACAGAAGGCAGGGGGAATGAATTCCTACGAGCAGTACTTC. This gives the protein CARETQKAGGMNSYEQYF.

The chain employs TRBV13 and TRBJ2-5; 12 bases match TRBD2. The trim removed 5 bases at V and 4 bases at J, leaving 14 bases unmatched. Per germline, CDR1 PRHDT and CDR2 FYEKMQ (reference sequence). The CDR3 loop spans 18 amino acids. This CDR3 reads CASSIRLAGVGGGETQYF. The CDR3 DNA follows: TGTGCCAGCAGCATTCGACTAGCGGGAGTCGGGGGAGGAGAGACCCAGTACTTC.

CDR3 nucleotide sequence: TGTGCCAGCAGCCCCCTCGGGCTAGCGGCGGGGGAGCAGTACTTC. Its protein is CASSPLGLAAGEQYF. The rearrangement uses TRBV11-2 and TRBJ2-7, with TRBD2 matching over 7 bases. From germline, CDR1 is SGHAT and CDR2 FQNNGV. The CDR3 consists of 15 residues. The trim removed 5 bases at V and 7 bases at J, leaving 14 bases unmatched.

V gene TRBV5-4 combines with J gene TRBJ1-6; D is unresolved. The CDR3 runs 13 residues. Per germline, CDR1 SGHNT and CDR2 YYREEE (reference sequence). The germline V and J ends were trimmed by 3 bases and 7 bases, with 8 bases remaining between them. The CDR3 is CASSSTSNSPLHF. The CDR3, as DNA: TGTGCCAGCAGCTCGACTTCCAATTCACCCCTCCACTTT.

This chain links TRBV9 with TRBJ2-2, with a weak D call TRBD1 (5 bases). The V gene's germline CDR1 is SGDLS and CDR2 YYNGEE. The CDR3 spans 16 residues. Between the trimmed V and J ends, which lost 3 bases and 1 base, there was a span of 13 bases. CDR3 sequence: CASSGGGAVNTGELFF. DNA of the CDR3: TGTGCCAGCAGCGGAGGTGGGGCGGTGAACACCGGGGAGCTGTTTTTT.

The J gene is TRBJ2-1, the V gene TRBV15; TRBD2 is a possible D gene (6 bases). Germline V CDR1 and CDR2: LNHNV, YYDKDF (reference sequence). This CDR3 region has 15 residues. Deletions cut 8 bases from V and 3 bases from J, with 17 bases between. CDR3 bases: TGTGCCACCCGGTCTGACGCCGGGGGCTACAATGAGCAGTTCTTC. Its translation is CATRSDAGGYNEQFF.

V and J are TRBV6-5 and TRBJ2-3; D not certain. Germline V gene data show CDR1 as MNHEY and CDR2 as SVGAGI. V was pared by 8 bases and J by 2 bases, with 14 bases between. The CDR3 runs to 14 residues. For the CDR3, the DNA is TGTGCCAGCGGTTTGGGCGCCGACACAGATACGCAGTATTTT. Its translation is CASGLGADTDTQYF.

The sample holds a few counts of this clone. The gene calls are TRBV2 and TRBJ1-1, with D maybe TRBD1 (5 bases). The V and J ends lost 2 bases and 6 bases respectively, with 19 bases between them. There are 16 residues in the CDR3. The germline V gene encodes CDR1 SNHLY and CDR2 FYNNEI. The CDR3 reads CASSELGPSQGPEAFF. The CDR3 DNA reads as TGTGCCAGCAGTGAACTGGGTCCTTCCCAGGGTCCTGAAGCTTTCTTT.

The V gene is TRBV5-1, the J gene TRBJ2-5; D is ambiguous. The V end was cut by 4 bases, the J end by 1 base, with 8 bases between. The CDR3 spans 13 residues. CDR1 is SGHRS and CDR2 is YFSETQ in the germline V gene. The CDR3 is CASSPMSQETQYF. In nucleotides, the CDR3 is TGCGCCAGCAGCCCCATGAGCCAAGAGACCCAGTACTTC.

This sequence joins TRBV7-6 and TRBJ1-4, with D perhaps TRBD1 (5 bases). The V gene lost 2 bases and the J gene lost 0 bases, with 7 bases spanning the gap. This CDR3 has 15 residues. Germline-derived CDR1 and CDR2 are SGHVS and FNYEAQ. CDR3 in amino acids: CASSLKGATNEKLFF. CDR3 DNA sequence: TGTGCCAGCAGCTTAAAAGGGGCAACTAATGAAAAACTGTTTTTT.

V is TRBV6-5 and J is TRBJ1-6; D uncertain. V gave up 10 bases and J gave up 0 bases, with 13 bases separating them. The germline V gene has CDR1 MNHEY and CDR2 SVGAGI. The CDR3 sequence is 15 residues long. DNA of the CDR3: TGTGCCACCAAACCGGGGAGCTCCTATAATTCACCCCTCCACTTT. It translates to CATKPGSSYNSPLHF.

The V gene is TRBV6-1, the J gene TRBJ2-1; TRBD1 aligns across 7 bases. J gave up 3 bases and V 6 bases, and 5 bases lay outside the gene matches. Germline V CDR1 and CDR2: MNHNS, SASEGT. This CDR3 has 14 residues. CDR3: CASSETGNYNEQFF. The DNA of the CDR3 is TGTGCCAGCAGCGAGACAGGGAACTACAATGAGCAGTTCTTC.

This clone has a single count. The chain is built from TRBV6-5 and TRBJ2-1, with TRBD2 identical over 9 bases. The CDR3 totals 15 residues. V gave up 4 bases and J gave up 9 bases; unmatched junction bases: 10. Germline V gene data show CDR1 as MNHEY and CDR2 as SVGAGI. This chain's CDR3 is CASSWPGLAPSEQFF. CDR3 coding DNA: TGTGCCAGCAGTTGGCCGGGACTAGCACCCAGTGAGCAGTTCTTC.

The chain is built from TRBV6-5 and TRBJ2-7; 9 positions match TRBD1. The CDR3 has 14 amino acids. Trimming at V came to 5 bases and at J to 4 bases, leaving 6 bases not matched to a gene. Germline V gene data show CDR1 as MNHEY and CDR2 as SVGAGI. The CDR3 reads CASSGQGTPYEQYF. In nucleotides, the CDR3 is TGTGCCAGCAGTGGACAGGGGACCCCTTACGAGCAGTACTTC.

J is TRBJ1-1 and V is TRBV5-1; tentatively, D is TRBD1 (6 bases). In germline, CDR1 is SGHRS, CDR2 YFSETQ. Trimming left V 4 bases short and J 5 bases short, with 21 bases between. This CDR3 has 16 amino acids. The CDR3 coding sequence is TGCGCCAGCAGCCTGGAGCTCAGGGATAGGGGGACTGAAGCTTTCTTT. Its translation: CASSLELRDRGTEAFF.